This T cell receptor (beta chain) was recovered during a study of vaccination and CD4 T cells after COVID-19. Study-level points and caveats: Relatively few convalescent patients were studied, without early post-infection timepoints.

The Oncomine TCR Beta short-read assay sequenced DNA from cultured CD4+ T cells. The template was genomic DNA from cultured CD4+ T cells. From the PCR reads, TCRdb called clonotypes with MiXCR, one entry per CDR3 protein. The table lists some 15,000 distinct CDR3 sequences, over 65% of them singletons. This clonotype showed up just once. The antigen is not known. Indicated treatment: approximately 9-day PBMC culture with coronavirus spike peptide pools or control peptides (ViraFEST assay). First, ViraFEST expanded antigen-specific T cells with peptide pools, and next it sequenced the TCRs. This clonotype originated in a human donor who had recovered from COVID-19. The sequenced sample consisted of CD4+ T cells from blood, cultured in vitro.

CDR3 sequence: CSASPPGSGNTIYF. The CDR3 coding sequence is TGCAGTGCTAGTCCCCCAGGCTCTGGAAACACCATATATTTT. The chain employs TRBV20-1 and TRBJ1-3; no firm D call. This CDR3 comprises 14 residues. V lost 3 bases and J 0 bases, leaving 9 bases between the germline ends. CDR1 and CDR2 (germline): DFQATT, SNEGSKA (reference sequence).